The 10 T cell receptor beta chains given below trace back to one sample, sequenced in a study of tumor-infiltrating lymphocytes in primary liver carcinoma. Production of TCR beta cDNA used 500 ng total RNA together with a constant-region primer. Amplification in three nested multiplex PCR rounds with slightly modified ARM-PCR gave rise to TCR beta libraries. For 10 cycles apiece, the opening two PCR rounds ran with TRBV1-TRBV30 forward primers and a C-beta reverse primer. TCRdb fed the multiplex PCR reads into MiXCR, producing one record per CDR3 protein. The table lists fewer than 400,000 distinct CDR3 sequences, 60% to 80% of them singletons. Alongside blood RNA obtained from unsorted whole blood, germline DNA was also extracted. Material: peripheral blood. These receptors all come from a man aged 35 to 55 with primary liver carcinoma and hepatitis B virus infection.

The sample holds one count of this clonotype. V usage is TRBV7-9 and J usage is TRBJ2-3; TRBD2 is a possible D gene (6 bases). The V end was cut by 7 bases, the J end by 2 bases, with 19 bases between. This CDR3 comprises 16 residues. Looked up from germline, CDR1 is SEHNR and CDR2 is FQNEAQ (reference sequence). For the CDR3, the DNA is TGTGCCAGCACCTCCCCCACTAGCAAATTCACAGATACGCAGTATTTT. Its translation: CASTSPTSKFTDTQYF.

This clonotype showed up just a few times. The rearrangement uses TRBV30 and TRBJ2-1; TRBD2 matches 16 bases. Germline values: CDR1 GTSNPN, CDR2 SVGIG (reference sequence). Germline trimming cut 5 bases from V and 7 bases from J; bases unmatched to any gene: 14. The CDR3 spans 18 residues. The CDR3 loop reads CAWRGGTSGRAVFNEQFF. The CDR3 DNA reads TGTGCCTGGCGGGGAGGGACTAGCGGGAGGGCCGTGTTTAATGAGCAGTTCTTC.

This chain links TRBV7-9 with TRBJ1-6; a possible D gene is TRBD1 (6 bases). Trimming cost V 4 bases and J 10 bases, with 14 bases left between them. The CDR3 extends over 14 amino acids. Germline V gene data show CDR1 as SEHNR and CDR2 as FQNEAQ (reference sequence). CDR3: CASSSTGWSSPLHF. The DNA for the CDR3 is TGTGCCAGCAGCTCAACAGGGTGGTCGTCACCCCTCCACTTT.

The chain has TRBV7-9 and TRBJ2-7; D possibly corresponds to TRBD2 (5 bases). Looked up from germline, CDR1 is SEHNR and CDR2 is FQNEAQ (reference sequence). Trimming left V 4 bases short and J 0 bases short, with 13 bases between. CDR3 length: 15 amino acids. CDR3 in DNA: TGTGCCAGCAGCTACGCTCGGGGAGACTCCTACGAGCAGTACTTC. It codes for CASSYARGDSYEQYF. Combining the CDR3 with reference TRBV7-9 and TRBJ2-7 gives the whole variable domain DTGVSQNPRHKITKRGQNVTFRCDPISEHNRLYWYRQTLGQGPEFLTYFQNEAQLEKSRLLSDRFSAERPKGSFSTLEIQRTEQGDSAMYLCASSYARGDSYEQYFGPGTRLTVT.

The J gene is TRBJ2-1, the V gene TRBV24-1; D ambiguous. The ends were cut back, 4 bases at V and 8 bases at J, with 14 bases in the middle. Germline-derived CDR1 and CDR2 are KGHDR and SFDVKD. This CDR3 has 14 amino acids. CDR3 in amino acids: CATSERQGFDEQFF. DNA of the CDR3: TGTGCCACCAGTGAACGGCAAGGGTTCGATGAGCAGTTCTTC.

CDR3 in amino acids: CASSLTGTTEAFF. In DNA, the CDR3 is TGTGCCAGCAGCCTGACGGGAACCACTGAAGCTTTCTTT. The V gene is TRBV5-5, the J gene TRBJ1-1; D call uncertain. The CDR3 is made up of 13 amino acids. V gave up 4 bases and J gave up 4 bases, with 11 bases separating them. CDR1 is SGHKS, CDR2 YYEKEE, per germline (reference sequence).

Turning to this clonotype: This could be a read error, since a much larger clone is one nucleotide away. Likely a read error: the CDR3 ends without its conserved phenylalanine or tryptophan. The DNA is omitted, as the CDR3 cannot be located on it reliably, and the CDR3 follows TCRdb's listing. V is TRBV4-3 and J is TRBJ2-7. The germline CDR1 and CDR2 sequences are LGHNA and YSLEER. The CDR3 spans 8 residues, counting both ends. The CDR3 reads CTSSPRVR.

This clonotype was observed a few times. The gene calls are TRBV14 and TRBJ2-1; D might be TRBD1 or TRBD2, each matching 6 bases. The CDR3 extends over 17 amino acids. Trimming shortened V by 2 bases and J by 3 bases, and 17 bases separated the two germline ends. The germline CDR1 and CDR2 sequences are SGHDN and FVKESK. The CDR3 nucleotides read TGTGCCAGCAGCCAAAGACCCCCGGGGGCCGGCTACAATGAGCAGTTCTTC. Its protein product is CASSQRPPGAGYNEQFF.

A single count supports this clonotype. This could be a read error, since a much larger clone is one nucleotide away. The chain couples TRBV29-1 to TRBJ1-2; no clear D gene. The germline V gene encodes CDR1 SQVTM and CDR2 ANQGSEA. The V end lost 7 bases, the J end lost 1 base, and 16 bases lay between the germline ends. The CDR3 has 14 residues. The CDR3 spells CSGQALGSNYGYTF. The CDR3 region has the DNA TGCAGCGGCCAGGCCCTAGGGAGTAACTATGGCTACACCTTC.

Notes on this clonotype: One end of the junction is discordant with germline, which a read error may explain. The chain links TRBV6-1 to TRBJ1-5; 7 nucleotides agree with TRBD1. The CDR3 sequence is 14 residues long. Per the germline V gene, CDR1 is MNHNS and CDR2 is SASEGT. CDR3 amino acids: CANSGTDPNQPQHF. The CDR3 nucleotides are TGTGCCAACAGTGGGACAGACCCGAATCAGCCCCAGCATTTT.